The rows below give T cell receptor beta chains drawn from one sample of a study of cytomegalovirus exposure and HLA in healthy donors. Sequencing was performed with immunoSEQ multiplex PCR; in TCRdb, only in-frame clones are kept and a portion is missing. The table lists 150,000 to 200,000 clones, approximately 82% of them singletons. Sequences were obtained from PBMCs. The receptors here all came from a man aged 18 to 29 in good health and CMV-seropositive. The CDR3 runs from the conserved cysteine through the conserved F or W. D genes are given only for firm matches. The size of a clone is reported for some rows only, either as once, few or many, or as a class for expanded clones.

v_call: TRBV12-5
clone_size: NA
j_call: TRBJ2-1
d_call: NA
cdr3_nt: TGTGCTAGTGGCCCGGACTATAGCTCCTACAATGAGCAGTTCTTC
cdr3_aa: CASGPDYSSYNEQFF

v_call: TRBV10-3
clone_size: NA
j_call: TRBJ2-7
d_call: TRBD2
cdr3_nt: TGTGCCATCAGTGCCCTACTGGGGACTAGCGGGAGCTCCAGCATCTACGAGCAGTACTTC
cdr3_aa: CAISALLGTSGSSSIYEQYF

v_call: TRBV5-1
clone_size: NA
j_call: TRBJ2-1
d_call: NA
cdr3_nt: TGCGCCAGCAGCGTCTCGGGGGTTGAGCAGTTCTTC
cdr3_aa: CASSVSGVEQFF

v_call: TRBV28
clone_size: NA
j_call: TRBJ2-7
d_call: TRBD2
cdr3_nt: TGTGCCTCGGGGGGTCCTACTCATAGGGAGCAGTACTTC
cdr3_aa: CASGGPTHREQYF

v_call: TRBV6-1
clone_size: NA
j_call: TRBJ1-1
d_call: NA
cdr3_nt: TGTGCCAGCAGTAAGGGAGGGAACACTGAAGCTTTCTTT
cdr3_aa: CASSKGGNTEAFF

v_call: TRBV5-6
clone_size: NA
j_call: TRBJ2-3
d_call: TRBD2
cdr3_nt: TGTGCCAGCGAGCGGGAGAAGTTTACAGATACGCAGTATTTT
cdr3_aa: CASEREKFTDTQYF

v_call: TRBV7-2
clone_size: few
j_call: TRBJ2-5
d_call: NA
cdr3_nt: TGTGCCAGCAGCTTAGGGGCGGGCCGTGAAGGAGAGACCCAGTACTTC
cdr3_aa: CASSLGAGREGETQYF

v_call: TRBV28
clone_size: few
j_call: TRBJ2-7
d_call: TRBD2
cdr3_nt: TGTGCCAGCAGTTTCCACCTAGCGGGGTTATCCTACGAGCAGTACTTC
cdr3_aa: CASSFHLAGLSYEQYF

v_call: TRBV5-5
clone_size: NA
j_call: TRBJ2-3
d_call: NA
cdr3_nt: TGTGCCAGCAGCTTGGATCTGGGGCCCACAGATACGCAGTATTTT
cdr3_aa: CASSLDLGPTDTQYF

v_call: TRBV25-1
clone_size: NA
j_call: TRBJ2-3
d_call: TRBD1
cdr3_nt: TGTGCCAGCAGTGGTGGGGGACAGCAAAACACAGATACGCAGTATTTT
cdr3_aa: CASSGGGQQNTDTQYF

v_call: TRBV5-1
clone_size: once
j_call: TRBJ1-1
d_call: TRBD1
cdr3_nt: TGCGCCAGCAGCGTGAACAGGGGCACTGAAGCTTTCTTT
cdr3_aa: CASSVNRGTEAFF

v_call: TRBV18
clone_size: NA
j_call: TRBJ1-2
d_call: NA
cdr3_nt: TGTGCCAGCTCAGTCAGACAGGAGTCCGGCTACACCTTC
cdr3_aa: CASSVRQESGYTF

v_call: TRBV19
clone_size: NA
j_call: TRBJ1-5
d_call: NA
cdr3_nt: TGTGCCAGTAGTATGGGGGCTGGGGGTGTCCTAAGCAATCAGCCCCAGCATTTT
cdr3_aa: CASSMGAGGVLSNQPQHF

v_call: TRBV6-1
clone_size: NA
j_call: TRBJ2-7
d_call: TRBD1
cdr3_nt: TGTGCCAGCAGTGCGGAAGGACAGGGGTCCAACTACGAGCAGTACTTC
cdr3_aa: CASSAEGQGSNYEQYF

v_call: TRBV2
clone_size: NA
j_call: TRBJ1-1
d_call: TRBD1
cdr3_nt: TGTTCCAGCAGTGAAGAACCCAGGGGGCACACTGAAGCTTTCTTT
cdr3_aa: CSSSEEPRGHTEAFF

v_call: TRBV7-7
clone_size: once
j_call: TRBJ2-2
d_call: TRBD2
cdr3_nt: TGTGCTCGCAGCTTCGGGACTAGCGGGAGGACCGGGGAGCTGTTTTTT
cdr3_aa: CARSFGTSGRTGELFF

v_call: TRBV2
clone_size: NA
j_call: TRBJ1-1
d_call: TRBD1
cdr3_nt: TGTGCCAGCACAGGGACAGGGGTAAATCGGAACACTGAAGCTTTCTTT
cdr3_aa: CASTGTGVNRNTEAFF

v_call: TRBV7-7
clone_size: medium-sized
j_call: TRBJ2-7
d_call: NA
cdr3_nt: TGTGCTAGCAGCTTAGAACCGGGTCCCTACGAGCAGTACTTC
cdr3_aa: CASSLEPGPYEQYF

v_call: TRBV30
clone_size: NA
j_call: TRBJ2-7
d_call: TRBD1
cdr3_nt: TGTGCCTGCCCAGGACAGGGCGGCGAGCAGTACTTC
cdr3_aa: CACPGQGGEQYF

v_call: TRBV29-1
clone_size: few
j_call: TRBJ2-1
d_call: TRBD2
cdr3_nt: TGCAGCGTTCCGACTAGCGGTTTTGGGGAAGCCTACAATGAGCAGTTCTTC
cdr3_aa: CSVPTSGFGEAYNEQFF

v_call: TRBV28
clone_size: NA
j_call: TRBJ1-2
d_call: TRBD1
cdr3_nt: TGTGCCAGCAGTTTAGGTGGACAGGGACATGGCTACACCTTC
cdr3_aa: CASSLGGQGHGYTF

v_call: TRBV4-1
clone_size: NA
j_call: TRBJ1-5
d_call: NA
cdr3_nt: TGCGCCAGCAGCCAGGATTCCATGGCGGACAATCAGCCCCAGCATTTT
cdr3_aa: CASSQDSMADNQPQHF

v_call: TRBV7-9
clone_size: NA
j_call: TRBJ2-5
d_call: NA
cdr3_nt: TGTGCCAGCAGCCCCCGCGTGTGGGTTAGCGGCGAGACCCAGTACTTC
cdr3_aa: CASSPRVWVSGETQYF

v_call: TRBV28
clone_size: NA
j_call: TRBJ2-7
d_call: NA
cdr3_nt: TGTGCCAGCAGTTTGGCTAGTTTCGAGCAGTACTTC
cdr3_aa: CASSLASFEQYF

v_call: TRBV29-1
clone_size: NA
j_call: TRBJ2-7
d_call: TRBD2
cdr3_nt: TGCAGCGTTGATATGGGACTAGTCAACGAGCAGTACTTC
cdr3_aa: CSVDMGLVNEQYF